This TCR beta chain derives from a study of T cell clonality in common variable immunodeficiency. This clone was recorded many times. Its specificity is unknown. The junction shows a germline mismatch at one end, possibly a read error. The read ends 3 residues before the CDR3 terminus; that terminus is restored from the germline J gene. Study-level results: CVID subjects shared fewer TCRbeta clones than healthy controls did.

The CDR3 spans 14 residues. Germline CDR1 and CDR2: SEHNR and FQNEAQ (reference sequence). TCRdb's table, derived via immunoSEQ multiplex PCR, lists solely in-frame clones and lacks some. The table lists roughly 40,000 clones, no singletons, with 1.2% to 1.5% in the top ten. Sequenced material: peripheral blood mononuclear cells. This receptor was obtained from a person aged 18 to 75 in good health. This chain links TRBV7-9 with TRBJ2-7, with TRBD1 matching 9 bases. The CDR3 loop is CASSLTGGSNEQYF. The covered CDR3 bases are TGTGCCAGCAGCTTAACAGGGGGCTCCAACGAG.